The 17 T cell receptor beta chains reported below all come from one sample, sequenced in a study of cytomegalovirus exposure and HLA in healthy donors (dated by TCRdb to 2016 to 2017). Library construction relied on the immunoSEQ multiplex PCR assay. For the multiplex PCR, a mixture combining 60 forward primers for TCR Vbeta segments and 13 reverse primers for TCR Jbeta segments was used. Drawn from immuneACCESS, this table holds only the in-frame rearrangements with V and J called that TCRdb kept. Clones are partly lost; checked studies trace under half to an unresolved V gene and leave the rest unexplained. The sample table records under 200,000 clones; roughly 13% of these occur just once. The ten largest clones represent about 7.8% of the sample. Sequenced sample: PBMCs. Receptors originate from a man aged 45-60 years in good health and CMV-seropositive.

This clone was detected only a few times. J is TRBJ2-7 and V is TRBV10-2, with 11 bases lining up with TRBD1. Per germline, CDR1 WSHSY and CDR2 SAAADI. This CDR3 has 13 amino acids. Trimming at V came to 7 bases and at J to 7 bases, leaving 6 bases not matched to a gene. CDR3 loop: CASMKDRGLEQYV. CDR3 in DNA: TGCGCCAGCATGAAGGACAGGGGGCTTGAGCAGTACGTC.

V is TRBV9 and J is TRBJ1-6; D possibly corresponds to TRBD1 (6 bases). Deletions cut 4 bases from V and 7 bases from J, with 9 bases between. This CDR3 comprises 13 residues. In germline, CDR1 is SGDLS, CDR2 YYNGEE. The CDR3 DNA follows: TGTGCCAGCAGCATTGGACAGAATTCACCCCTCCACTTT. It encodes CASSIGQNSPLHF.

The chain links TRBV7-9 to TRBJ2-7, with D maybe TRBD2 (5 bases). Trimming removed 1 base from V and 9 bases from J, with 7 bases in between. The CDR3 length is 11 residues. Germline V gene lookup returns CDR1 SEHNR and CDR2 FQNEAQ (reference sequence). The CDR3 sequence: CASSLDGRQYF. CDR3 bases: TGTGCCAGCAGCTTAGATGGGAGGCAGTACTTC.

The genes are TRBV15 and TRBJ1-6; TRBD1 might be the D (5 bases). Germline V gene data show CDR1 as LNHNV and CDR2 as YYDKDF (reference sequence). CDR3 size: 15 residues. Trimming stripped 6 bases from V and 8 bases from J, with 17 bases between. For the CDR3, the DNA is TGTGCCACCAGTCTATTAGGGGTTCCGCATTCACCCCTCCACTTT. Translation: CATSLLGVPHSPLHF.

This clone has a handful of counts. For the CDR3, the DNA is TGCGCCAGCACCATTGACGGGGTTTACACTGAAGCTTTCTTT. This gives the protein CASTIDGVYTEAFF. The J gene is TRBJ1-1, the V gene TRBV5-1; no clear D. This CDR3 has 14 residues. The V gene's germline CDR1 is SGHRS and CDR2 YFSETQ. Between the trimmed V and J ends, which lost 6 bases and 3 bases, there was a span of 15 bases.

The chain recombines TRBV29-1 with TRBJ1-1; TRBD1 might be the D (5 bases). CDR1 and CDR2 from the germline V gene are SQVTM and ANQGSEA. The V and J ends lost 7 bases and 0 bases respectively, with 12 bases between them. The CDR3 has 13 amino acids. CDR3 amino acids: CSAVRGMNTEAFF. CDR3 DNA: TGCAGCGCGGTGCGGGGGATGAACACTGAAGCTTTCTTT.

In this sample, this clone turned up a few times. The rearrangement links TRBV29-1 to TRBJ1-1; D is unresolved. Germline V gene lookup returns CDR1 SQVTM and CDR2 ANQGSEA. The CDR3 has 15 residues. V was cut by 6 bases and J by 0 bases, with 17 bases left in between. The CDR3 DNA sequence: TGCAGCGTGAAACTAGGGCTGGCTATGAACACTGAAGCTTTCTTT. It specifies CSVKLGLAMNTEAFF.

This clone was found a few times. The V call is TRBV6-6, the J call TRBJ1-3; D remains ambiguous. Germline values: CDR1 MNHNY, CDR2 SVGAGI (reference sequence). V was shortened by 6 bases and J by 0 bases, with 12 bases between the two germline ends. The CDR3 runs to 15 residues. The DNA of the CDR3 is TGTGCCAGCAGCGACTGGGTTTTCTCTGGAAACACCATATATTTT. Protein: CASSDWVFSGNTIYF.

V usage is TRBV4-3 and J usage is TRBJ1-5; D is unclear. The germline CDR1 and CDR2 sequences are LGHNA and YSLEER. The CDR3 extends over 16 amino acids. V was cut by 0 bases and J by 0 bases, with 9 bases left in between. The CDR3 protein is CASSQDWHDSNQPQHF. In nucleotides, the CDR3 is TGCGCCAGCAGCCAAGATTGGCATGATAGCAATCAGCCCCAGCATTTT.

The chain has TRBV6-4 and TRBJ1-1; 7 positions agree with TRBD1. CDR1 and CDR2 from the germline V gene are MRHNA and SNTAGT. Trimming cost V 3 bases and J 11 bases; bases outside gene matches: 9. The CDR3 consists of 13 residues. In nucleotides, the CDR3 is TGTGCCAGCAGTGAAGGTAGGGGGCGAGAGGCTTTCTTT. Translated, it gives CASSEGRGREAFF.

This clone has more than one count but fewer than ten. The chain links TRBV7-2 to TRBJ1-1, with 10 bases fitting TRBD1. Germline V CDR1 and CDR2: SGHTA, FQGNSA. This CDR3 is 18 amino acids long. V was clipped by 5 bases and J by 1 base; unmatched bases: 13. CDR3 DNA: TGTGCCAGCAGCAACTCTCCTCGGGACAGGGGTACGAACACTGAAGCTTTCTTT. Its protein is CASSNSPRDRGTNTEAFF.

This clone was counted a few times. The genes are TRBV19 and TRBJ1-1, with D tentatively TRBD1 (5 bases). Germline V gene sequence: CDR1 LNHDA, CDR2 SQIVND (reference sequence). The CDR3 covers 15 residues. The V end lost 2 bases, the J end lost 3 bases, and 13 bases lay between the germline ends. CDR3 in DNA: TGTGCCAGTAGTATAATGGCAGGGTATCACACTGAAGCTTTCTTT. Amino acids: CASSIMAGYHTEAFF.

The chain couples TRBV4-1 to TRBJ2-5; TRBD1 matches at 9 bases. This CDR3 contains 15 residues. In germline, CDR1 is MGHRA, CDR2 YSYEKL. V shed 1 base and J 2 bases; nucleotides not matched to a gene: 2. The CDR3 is CASSQGDRDQETQYF. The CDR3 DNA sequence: TGCGCCAGCAGCCAAGGGGACAGGGATCAAGAGACCCAGTACTTC.

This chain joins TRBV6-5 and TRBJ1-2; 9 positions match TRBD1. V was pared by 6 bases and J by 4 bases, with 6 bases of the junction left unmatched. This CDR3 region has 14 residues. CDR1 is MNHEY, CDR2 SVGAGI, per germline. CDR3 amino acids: CASRRQGERYGYTF. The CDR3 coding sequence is TGTGCCAGCAGACGACAGGGGGAGCGCTATGGCTACACCTTC.

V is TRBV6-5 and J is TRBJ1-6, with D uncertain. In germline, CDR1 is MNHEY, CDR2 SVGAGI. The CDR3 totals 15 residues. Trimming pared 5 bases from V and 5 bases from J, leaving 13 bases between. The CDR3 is CASSPTGTNNSPLHF. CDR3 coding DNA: TGTGCCAGCAGTCCAACGGGAACCAATAATTCACCCCTCCACTTT.

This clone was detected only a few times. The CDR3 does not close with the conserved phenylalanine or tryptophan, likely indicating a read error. This CDR3 is CASSLTSGVKDTQYL. The DNA of the CDR3 is TGTGCTAGCAGCTTAACCTCAGGGGTGAAAGATACGCAGTATCTT. V gene TRBV7-7 combines with J gene TRBJ2-3, with D maybe TRBD1 (6 bases). Germline V gene lookup returns CDR1 SSHAT and CDR2 FNYEAQ (reference sequence). CDR3 length equals 15 residues.

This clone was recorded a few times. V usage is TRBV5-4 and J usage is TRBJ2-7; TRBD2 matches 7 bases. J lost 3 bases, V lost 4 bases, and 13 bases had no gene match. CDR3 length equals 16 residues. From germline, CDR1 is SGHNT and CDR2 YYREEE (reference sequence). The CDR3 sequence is CASSGGGSGVRYEQYF. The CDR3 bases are TGTGCCAGCAGCGGGGGGGGAAGCGGGGTCCGCTACGAGCAGTACTTC.